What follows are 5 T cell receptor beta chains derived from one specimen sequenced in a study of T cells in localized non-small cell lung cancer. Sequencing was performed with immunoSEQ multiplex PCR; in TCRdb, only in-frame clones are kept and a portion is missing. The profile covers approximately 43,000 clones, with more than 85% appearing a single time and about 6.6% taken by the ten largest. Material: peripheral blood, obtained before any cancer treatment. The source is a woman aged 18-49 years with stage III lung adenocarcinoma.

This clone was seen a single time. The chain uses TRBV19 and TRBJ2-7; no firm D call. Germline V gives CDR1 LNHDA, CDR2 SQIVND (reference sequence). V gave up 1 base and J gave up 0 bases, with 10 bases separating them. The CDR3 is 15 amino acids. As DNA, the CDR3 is TGTGCCAGTAGTATAGGTTACGGTCTCTCCTACGAGCAGTACTTC. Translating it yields CASSIGYGLSYEQYF. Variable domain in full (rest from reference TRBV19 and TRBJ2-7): DGGITQSPKYLFRKEGQNVTLSCEQNLNHDAMYWYRQDPGQGLRLIYYSQIVNDFQKGDIAEGYSVSREKKESFPLTVTSAQKNPTAFYLCASSIGYGLSYEQYFGPGTRLTVT.

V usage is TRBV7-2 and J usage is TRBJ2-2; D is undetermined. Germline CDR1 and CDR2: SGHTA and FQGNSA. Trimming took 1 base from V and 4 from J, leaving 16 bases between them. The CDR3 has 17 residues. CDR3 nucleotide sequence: TGTGCCAGCAGCTTAGTAGGTCGGTTGTTCAGCACCGGGGAGCTGTTTTTT. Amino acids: CASSLVGRLFSTGELFF.

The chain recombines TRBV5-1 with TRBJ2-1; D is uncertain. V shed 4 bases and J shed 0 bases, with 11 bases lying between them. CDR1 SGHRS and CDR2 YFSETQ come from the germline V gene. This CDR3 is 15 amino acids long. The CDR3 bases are TGCGCCAGCAGCCGCGGAGACGTCTCCTACAATGAGCAGTTCTTC. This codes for CASSRGDVSYNEQFF.

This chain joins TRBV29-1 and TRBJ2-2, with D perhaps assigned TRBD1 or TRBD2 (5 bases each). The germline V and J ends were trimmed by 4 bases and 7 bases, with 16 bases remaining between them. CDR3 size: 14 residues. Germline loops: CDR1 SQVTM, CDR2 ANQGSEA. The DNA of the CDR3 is TGCAGCGTTGTTAGAGGGGCTGGAGGCGGGGAGCTGTTTTTT. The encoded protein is CSVVRGAGGGELFF.

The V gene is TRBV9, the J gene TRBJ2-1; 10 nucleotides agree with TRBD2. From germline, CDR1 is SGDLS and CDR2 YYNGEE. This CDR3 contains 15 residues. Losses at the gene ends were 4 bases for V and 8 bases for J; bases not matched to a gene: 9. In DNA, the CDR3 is TGTGCCAGCAGCCGGGGGGGACTAGCGAACCATGAGCAGTTCTTC. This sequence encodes CASSRGGLANHEQFF.